This T cell receptor beta chain was recorded in a study of shared clonotypes between healthy human individuals. Donors were healthy HIV-negative adults without recent acute infections or vaccinations. The protocol was immunoSEQ multiplex PCR, while the TCRdb copy is restricted to in-frame clones and leaves out a portion. This repertoire shows about 460,000 clones, roughly 80% found once; its top ten account for 9.5% to 15%. Germline V gene data show CDR1 as SGHVS and CDR2 as FQNEAQ. The CDR3 totals 20 residues. V shed 6 bases and J 5 bases; nucleotides not matched to a gene: 24. The receptor's source is a middle-aged woman in good health. Some clones in this sample may be carry-over from other donors' samples. The specimen was PBMCs. The genes are TRBV7-8 and TRBJ1-5; 8 nucleotides match TRBD1. This chain's CDR3 is CASSFTKGDRRLPLHQPQHF. The CDR3 bases are TGTGCCAGCAGTTTCACGAAGGGGGACAGGAGGCTCCCGTTGCATCAGCCCCAGCATTTT.